This TCR beta chain was documented in a study of T cell responses to AZD1222 COVID-19 vaccine. Findings and caveats of the study: Spike-specific TCR breadth and depth went up after people got two AZD1222 doses. Clonal diversity was possibly underestimated; the donors were predominantly white British and more often female. Unmutated regions of variants are reportedly targeted by nearly half of spike-specific TCRs. The study found vaccine-associated CD4 TCRs spanning spike, dominant at 160-218 and 743-854.

As for this clone: Its antigen is as yet unknown.

Clones were sequenced by immunoSEQ multiplex PCR, and TCRdb holds only the in-frame ones, with some missing. Of 85,000 to 100,000 clones in the sample, around 85% are singletons; the top ten hold 6.3%. Trimming pared 5 bases from V and 5 bases from J, leaving 18 bases between. Germline V gene data show CDR1 as LNHDA and CDR2 as SQIVND (reference sequence). The CDR3 contains 15 residues. The V gene is TRBV19, the J gene TRBJ1-1; no clear D gene. This sequence was found in an adult in good health. Sequenced here: peripheral blood, sampled on day 0 of AZD1222 vaccination. The CDR3 spells CASSLRPNPATEAFF. CDR3 sequence (DNA): TGTGCCAGTAGTCTCCGGCCGAACCCGGCGACTGAAGCTTTCTTT.